This T cell receptor beta chain was sequenced for a study of blood T cell repertoires in COVID-19 (dated by TCRdb to the early 2020s). For context, the study as a whole: Samples covering the acute and convalescent phases of COVID-19 were provided by collaborators in the United States, Italy and Spain. The sample metadata nearly always contained a de-identified subject ID, COVID-19 status, age in years and sex. The repertoires were released in a freely available public database meant as a resource for research on the immune response to SARS-CoV-2. The material from the prospective study consisted of cDNA or gDNA derived from T cells, B-cell-depleted T cells, or PBMCs. The dataset comprised deeply sampled blood TCRbeta repertoires from subjects exposed to, actively infected with, or recovered from COVID-19. Where available, HLA class I and class II types were taken from metadata supplied by the sample provider and were not determined by assay-based typing. The samples were drawn from the first 160 participants of the ongoing ImmuneRACE study and from 950 to 1,500 subjects provided by 6 global collaborators. The study at large found these results: How much clinical and demographic metadata was included differed by source and by participant, and the metadata was provided uncurated.

Collaborating institutions collected whole blood in K2EDTA tubes following their own protocols. Collaborator samples were shipped for TCRbeta analysis as frozen whole blood, isolated PBMCs, or DNA extracted from either sample type. The immunoSEQ Assay, a bias-controlled multiplex PCR, was used to amplify TCRbeta CDR3 regions from genomic DNA. The source study handled its data this way. Nucleated cell counts per sample were estimated from amplification of reference gene primers within the assay. Sequence reads were collapsed and filtered to measure the absolute abundance of every unique TCRbeta CDR3 rearrangement. For each sample, productive Simpson clonality was calculated by taking the square root of Simpson's diversity index across productive rearrangements. This is the immuneACCESS table as TCRdb keeps it, with only in-frame sequences that have V and J called. A part of the clones is gone; compared with another copy, unresolved V genes explain less than half, and the rest is unexplained. From that table come the V and J calls and clone size; the DNA was used to work out D and trimming. Counted in this sample were 95,000 to 150,000 clones; 75% to 90% of them appeared once. Approximately 4.3% of the sample belongs to the ten largest clones.

As regards this clone: Its antigen is not yet known. No clone much larger than this one lies a single base away; base qualities are absent.

The CDR3 spans 14 residues, from the cysteine through the phenylalanine. CDR3 DNA is the only sequence kept; it has 42 bases, read in frame from the first base. V lost 6 bases and J lost 3 bases, and the count of bases not matched to a germline gene is 11. The germline V gene supplies CDR1 SQVTM and CDR2 ANQGSEA. The receptor's source is a man in his forties with acute or convalescent COVID-19. This chain joins TRBV29-1 to TRBJ2-7; 7 nucleotides in the junction match TRBD1. The source material was peripheral blood. CDR3 loop: CSVVPGTAFYEQYF. The DNA reads TGCAGCGTCGTCCCCGGGACAGCATTCTACGAGCAGTACTTC.